This T cell receptor beta chain comes out of a study of blood T cell repertoires in COVID-19. Overall study context: Both acute and convalescent COVID-19 samples were obtained from the United States, Italy and Spain. Nucleic acid was either cDNA or gDNA, and it came from T cells, B-cell-depleted T cells, or PBMCs.

Trimming left V 6 bases short and J 0 bases short, with 15 bases between. The CDR3 loop spans 16 amino acids. CDR1 is WSHSY, CDR2 SAAADI, per germline. Original methodology: Quantification of nucleated cells was approximated via reference gene primer amplification. Here immunoSEQ multiplex PCR was the method, and the copy in TCRdb shows in-frame clones only, minus some. V and J calls and clone size come straight from that table; D and trimming were deduced from the DNA. Seen here are under 300,000 clones, approximately 78% observed once, and the top ten hold approximately 3.2%. J is TRBJ2-4 and V is TRBV10-2, with D possibly being TRBD2 (6 bases). This TCR came from a young woman with acute or convalescent COVID-19. The sequencing sample was made of peripheral blood. The CDR3 is CASSNMGGLAKNIQYF. For the CDR3, the DNA is TGCGCCAGCAGCAATATGGGGGGATTAGCCAAAAACATTCAGTACTTC.